This record concerns one T cell receptor (beta chain) sequence. This clonotype was observed a few times. Its recognized antigen is unknown. A read error may explain this, as a much larger clone is one base away. Libraries were built with multiplex PCR. The reads were generated on an Illumina HiSeq 4000. To build TCR beta libraries, CDR3 regions were amplified by Arm-PCR using iRepertoire HTBI primers. Before sequencing, the PCR products underwent gel purification. On the study's bioinformatics: Gene usage analysis of CDR3 amino acid clonotypes relied on the 55 to 80 TRBV and over 13 TRBJ segments identified across samples. COPE and FqMerger were used to merge filtered high-quality paired reads into contigs. BLAST was used to align contigs to IMGT TRBV, TRBD and TRBJ reference genes, with CDR3 defined following IMGT. Any clonotype with a frequency above 0.1% was classified as a highly expanded clone. Repertoire diversity was measured by Shannon entropy, and V-J evenness by the Gini coefficient. A clonotype was considered public if more than one individual shared it. The public reads were reanalyzed by TCRdb: fastp trimming at Q25, MiXCR alignment, in-frame beta chains only. One record per CDR3 amino acid sequence lists the most common genes and DNA. TCRdb, not the original authors, processed these V and J calls. This sample has hundreds of thousands of distinct CDR3 sequences in its table, and 30% of those were observed once. The top ten clones comprise about 42% of the sample.

This entry is derived from a study of regulatory T cells in long-lasting Graves disease (dated by TCRdb to the early 2020s). Regarding the complete study: Persistent Graves' disease was defined as antithyroid drug treatment for over 5 years with persistently positive TSH receptor autoantibodies. Persistent Graves' disease patients were compared with newly diagnosed Graves' disease patients by peripheral blood TCR sequencing and RNA sequencing. The study was conducted in China and was registered as a clinical trial. A total of 35 or so samples were covered by TCR sequencing, comprising around 13 persistent and around 20 newly diagnosed Graves' disease patients. Antithyroid drugs had been taken for approximately 9.5 years on average by persistent Graves' disease patients in the clinical cohort. The investigation overall reported the following: Sequencing and analysis were restricted to the TCR beta chain. Only peripheral blood was studied, because thyroid tissue, the primary lesion, was inaccessible. TRBV28, TRBJ1-2 and TRBJ2-5 were preferentially used in persistent disease, while TRBV20-1 and TRBJ2-1 were favored in newly diagnosed disease. More public clonotypes were shared among persistent patients (roughly 2,700) than among newly diagnosed patients (approximately 1,000). The authors acknowledged the small sample size as a limitation that may reduce accuracy. Compared with newly diagnosed patients, persistent Graves' disease patients had lower TCR Shannon entropy and fewer highly expanded clones, which suggests clonal expansion.

Per the publication, the time point label means: persistent/refractory GD, antithyroid drugs over 5 years with positive TRAb. RNA was extracted from PBMCs in TRIzol for both TCR sequencing and RNA sequencing. The diagnosis of Graves' disease followed American Thyroid Association guidelines. Recruitment of patients was carried out at an endocrinology department in Xi'an, China. From each patient, 8 to 10 milliliters of peripheral blood was collected into an EDTA anticoagulant tube. Ficoll Paque Plus density gradient separation was used to isolate PBMCs, and no further T cell sorting was performed. RNA quality was checked with an Agilent 2100 Bioanalyzer and agarose gel, and concentration with a NanoDrop 2000. V and J lose 0 bases and 7 bases, and a span of 7 bases separates them. Taken from cysteine to phenylalanine, the CDR3 has 12 residues. Just the 36-base CDR3 DNA is kept, in frame starting at base 1. CDR1 and CDR2, looked up from the germline V gene, are SGDLS and YYNGEE.

The specimen was peripheral blood mononuclear cells (PBMCs), collected when the disease was refractory, from a patient treated with antithyroid drugs. The receptor comes from a female donor with Graves disease. The chain was built from TRBV9 and TRBJ1-2, with no confident D gene call. The CDR3 reads CASSVGEGGYTF. The DNA is as follows: TGTGCCAGCAGCGTAGGAGAAGGTGGCTACACCTTC.